This T cell receptor beta chain was found in a study of OX40 agonist ivuxolimab in advanced cancers. Findings and caveats of the study: Which antigen the expanded peripheral T cells recognized is unknown.

The CDR3 loop spans 13 amino acids. The germline V and J ends were trimmed by 2 bases and 6 bases, with 8 bases remaining between them. Germline CDR1 and CDR2: MNHEY and SMNVEV (reference sequence). Remarks on this clone: The antigen remains undetermined.

Sequenced by immunoSEQ multiplex PCR; TCRdb stores in-frame clones only, minus some. The data contain about 70,000 clones, more than 65% of them singletons. The chain couples TRBV27 to TRBJ2-1; possible D gene TRBD1, 6 bases. The sequenced sample was CD4+ or CD8+ T cells sorted from blood, obtained in a trial of the OX40 agonist ivuxolimab. The receptor comes from an adult with an advanced solid tumor such as melanoma, head and neck, liver or kidney cancer. The CDR3 loop is CASSLPGANEQFF. For the CDR3, the DNA is TGTGCCAGCAGTTTACCAGGGGCCAATGAGCAGTTCTTC.